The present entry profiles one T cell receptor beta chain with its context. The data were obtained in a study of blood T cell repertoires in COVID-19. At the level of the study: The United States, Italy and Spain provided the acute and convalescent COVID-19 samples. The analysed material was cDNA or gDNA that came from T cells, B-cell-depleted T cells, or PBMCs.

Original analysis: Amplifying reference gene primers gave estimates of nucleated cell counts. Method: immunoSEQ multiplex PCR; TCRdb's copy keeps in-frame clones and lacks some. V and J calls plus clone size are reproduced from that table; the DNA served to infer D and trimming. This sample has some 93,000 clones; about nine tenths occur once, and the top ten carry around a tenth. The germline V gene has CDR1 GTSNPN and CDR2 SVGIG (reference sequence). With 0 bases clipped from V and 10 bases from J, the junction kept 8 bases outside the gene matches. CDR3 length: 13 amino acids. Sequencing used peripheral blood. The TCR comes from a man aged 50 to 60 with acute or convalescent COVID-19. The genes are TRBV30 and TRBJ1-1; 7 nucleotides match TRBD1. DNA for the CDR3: TGTGCCTGGAGTGTAAATTTGTCAGGGGGAGCTTTCTTT. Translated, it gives CAWSVNLSGGAFF.